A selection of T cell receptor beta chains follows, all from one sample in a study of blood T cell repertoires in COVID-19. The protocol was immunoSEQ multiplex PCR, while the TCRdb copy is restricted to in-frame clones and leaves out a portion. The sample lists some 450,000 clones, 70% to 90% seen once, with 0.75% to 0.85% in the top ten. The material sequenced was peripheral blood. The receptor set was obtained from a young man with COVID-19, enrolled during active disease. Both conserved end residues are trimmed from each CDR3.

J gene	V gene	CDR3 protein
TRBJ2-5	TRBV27	ASSSLTGEETQY
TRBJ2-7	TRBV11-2	ASSLYGRSYEQY
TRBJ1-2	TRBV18	ASSPGQGLNGYT
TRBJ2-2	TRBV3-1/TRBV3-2	ASSKTSRVTGELF
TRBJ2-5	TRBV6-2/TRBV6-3	ASSYRGQGGETQY
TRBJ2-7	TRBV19	ASSRTSGEQY
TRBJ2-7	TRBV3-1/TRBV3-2	ASSRQGGFYEQY
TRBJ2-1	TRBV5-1	ASSLRQGVDEQF
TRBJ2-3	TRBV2	ASLSYSRERTSTDTQY
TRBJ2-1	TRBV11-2	ASSRRYRTSGGTYNEQF
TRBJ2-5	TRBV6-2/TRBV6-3	ASSLLLAGQETQY
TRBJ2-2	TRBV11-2	ASSLVSSSGISPF
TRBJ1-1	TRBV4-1	ASSQRDVGAAF
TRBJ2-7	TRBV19	ASSINGKAVGEQY
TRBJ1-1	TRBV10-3	AISELTGGWTEAF
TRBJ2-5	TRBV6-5	ASSGQGWETQY
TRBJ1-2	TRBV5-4	ASSLRGAGVGYT
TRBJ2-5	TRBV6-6	ASSYGRQGAETQY
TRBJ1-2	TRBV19	ASKPREGNYGYT
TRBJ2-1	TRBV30	AWHDFQGGYNEQF
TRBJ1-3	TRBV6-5	ASSYRAETGNTIY
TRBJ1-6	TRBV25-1	ASRRGIANSPLH
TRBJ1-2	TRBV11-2	ASSLGLTAYGYT
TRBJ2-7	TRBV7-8	ASSLARTSADEQY
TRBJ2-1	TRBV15	ATSIDAGAVYNEQF
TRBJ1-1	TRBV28	ASSSPGEGTEAF
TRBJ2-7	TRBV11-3	ASSTRWGTGVRYEQY
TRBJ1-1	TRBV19	ASSIDGEQVQAF
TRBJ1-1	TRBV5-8	ASAEVSTEAF
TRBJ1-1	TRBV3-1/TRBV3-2	AAGEGTEAF
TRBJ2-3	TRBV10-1	ASSLSYTDTQY
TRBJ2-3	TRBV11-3	ASSLGTSGGPSDTQY
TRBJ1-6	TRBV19	ASRHSSYNSPLH
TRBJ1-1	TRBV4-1	ASSPTAGRNTEAF
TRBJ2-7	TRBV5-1	ASSSRTGHSYEQY
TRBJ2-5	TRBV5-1	ASSSFGALEETQY
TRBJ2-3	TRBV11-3	ASGLGQDTQY
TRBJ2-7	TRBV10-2	ASSGDRGYEQY
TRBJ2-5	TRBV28	ASSSRESETQY
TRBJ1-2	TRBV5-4	ASSPRDRGRGYT
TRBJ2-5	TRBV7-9	ASSEQGFQETQY
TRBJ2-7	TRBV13	ASSLNARGSSYEQY
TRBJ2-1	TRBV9	ASRSGLAGGPGNEQF
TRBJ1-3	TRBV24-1	ATSDSGQGVTGNTIY
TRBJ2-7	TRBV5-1	ASSLGLALGEQY
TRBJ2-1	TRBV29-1	SVEGAGGSYNEQF
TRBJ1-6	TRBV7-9	ASSPDRESSPLH
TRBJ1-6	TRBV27	ASSPRTANSPLH
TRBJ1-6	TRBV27	ATKKQGAIDSPLH
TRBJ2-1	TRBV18	ASSPGLSNEQF
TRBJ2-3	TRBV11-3	AGNGQGHRDTQY
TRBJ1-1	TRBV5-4	ASSMRGQGAMNTEAF
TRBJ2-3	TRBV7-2	ARGGQNTDTQY
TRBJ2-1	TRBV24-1	ATSQGLSEQF
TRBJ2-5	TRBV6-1	ASSEGRETQY